This T cell receptor beta chain derives from a study of cytomegalovirus exposure and HLA in healthy donors. The overall study: Approximately 190 million T cells yielded around 120 million unique TCR beta sequences in earlier analysis.

The PCR used 60 Vbeta and 13 Jbeta primers. Under the authors' procedure: Later analysis identified roughly 82 million unique TCR beta chains, approximately 11 million shared. Method: immunoSEQ multiplex PCR; TCRdb's copy keeps in-frame clones and lacks some. D and trimming were read from the DNA, whereas the V and J calls and clone size are those reported in that table. The table shows 150,000 to 200,000 clones, with about four fifths occurring only once. Study-wide findings and caveats: Later analysis associated a missense DCLRE1C variant with TCR beta V- and J-gene trimming.

V was shortened by 2 bases and J by 8 bases, with 12 bases between the two germline ends. Germline V gives CDR1 MNHEY, CDR2 SVGAGI. CDR3 length equals 13 residues. Of note for this clone: The antigen is undetermined.

The V and J genes are TRBV6-5 and TRBJ1-1, with a tentative D call TRBD1 (6 bases). The sequence was obtained from a man aged 40-49 years in good health and CMV-seronegative. The material sequenced was PBMCs. The CDR3 coding sequence is TGTGCCAGCAGTTACCCCAGGGGTGGGGAAGCTTTCTTT. It codes for CASSYPRGGEAFF.